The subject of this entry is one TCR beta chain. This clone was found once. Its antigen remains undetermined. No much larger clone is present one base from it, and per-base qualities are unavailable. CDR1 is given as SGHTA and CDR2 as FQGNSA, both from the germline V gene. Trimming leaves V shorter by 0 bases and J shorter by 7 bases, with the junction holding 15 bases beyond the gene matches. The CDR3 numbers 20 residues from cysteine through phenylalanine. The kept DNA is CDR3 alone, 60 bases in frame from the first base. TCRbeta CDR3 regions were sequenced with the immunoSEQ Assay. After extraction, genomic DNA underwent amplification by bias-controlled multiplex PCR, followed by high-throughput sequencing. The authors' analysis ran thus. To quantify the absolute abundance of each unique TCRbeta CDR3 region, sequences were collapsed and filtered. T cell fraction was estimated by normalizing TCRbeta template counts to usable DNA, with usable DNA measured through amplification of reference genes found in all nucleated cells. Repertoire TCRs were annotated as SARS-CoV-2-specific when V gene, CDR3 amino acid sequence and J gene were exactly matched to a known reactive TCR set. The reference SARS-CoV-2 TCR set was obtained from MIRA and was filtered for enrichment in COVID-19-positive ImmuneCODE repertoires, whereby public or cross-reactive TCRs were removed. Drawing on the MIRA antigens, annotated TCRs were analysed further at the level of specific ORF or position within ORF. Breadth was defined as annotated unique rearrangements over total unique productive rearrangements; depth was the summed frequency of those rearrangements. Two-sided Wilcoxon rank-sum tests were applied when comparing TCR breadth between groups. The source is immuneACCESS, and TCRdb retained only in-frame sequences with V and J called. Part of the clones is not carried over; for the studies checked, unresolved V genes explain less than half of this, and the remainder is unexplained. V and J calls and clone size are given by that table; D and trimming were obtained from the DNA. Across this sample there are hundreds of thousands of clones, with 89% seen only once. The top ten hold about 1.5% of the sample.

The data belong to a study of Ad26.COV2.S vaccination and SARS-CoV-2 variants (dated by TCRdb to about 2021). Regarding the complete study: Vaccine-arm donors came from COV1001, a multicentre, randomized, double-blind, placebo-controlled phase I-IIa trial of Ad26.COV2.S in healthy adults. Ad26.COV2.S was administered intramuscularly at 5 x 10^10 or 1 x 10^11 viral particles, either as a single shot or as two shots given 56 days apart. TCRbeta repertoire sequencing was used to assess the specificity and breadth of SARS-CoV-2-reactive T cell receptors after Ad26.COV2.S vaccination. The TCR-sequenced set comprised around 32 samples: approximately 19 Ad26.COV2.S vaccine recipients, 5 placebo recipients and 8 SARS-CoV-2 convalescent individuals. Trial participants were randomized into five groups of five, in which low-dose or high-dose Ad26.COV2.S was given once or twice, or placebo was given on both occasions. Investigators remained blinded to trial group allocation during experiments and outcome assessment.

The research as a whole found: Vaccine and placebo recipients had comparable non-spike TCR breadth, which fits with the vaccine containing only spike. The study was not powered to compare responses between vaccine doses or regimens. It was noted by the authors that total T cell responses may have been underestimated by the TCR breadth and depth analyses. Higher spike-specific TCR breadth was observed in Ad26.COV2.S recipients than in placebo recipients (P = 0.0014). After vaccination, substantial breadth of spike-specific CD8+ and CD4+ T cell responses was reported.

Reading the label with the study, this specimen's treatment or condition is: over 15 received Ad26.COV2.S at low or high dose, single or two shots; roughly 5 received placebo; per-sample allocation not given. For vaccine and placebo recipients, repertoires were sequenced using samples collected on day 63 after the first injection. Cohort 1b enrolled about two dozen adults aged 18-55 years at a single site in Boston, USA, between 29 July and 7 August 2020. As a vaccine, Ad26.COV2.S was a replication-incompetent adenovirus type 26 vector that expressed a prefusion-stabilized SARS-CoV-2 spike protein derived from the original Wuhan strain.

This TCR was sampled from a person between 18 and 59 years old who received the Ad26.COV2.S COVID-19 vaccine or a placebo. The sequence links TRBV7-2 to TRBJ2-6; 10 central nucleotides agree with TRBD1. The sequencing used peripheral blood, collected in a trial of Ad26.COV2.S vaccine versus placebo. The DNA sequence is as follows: TGTGCCAGCAGCTTAGCGAGACAGGGGGCGGGCATAGTCGGAGCCAACGTCCTGACTTTC. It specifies CASSLARQGAGIVGANVLTF.